The 30 T cell receptor beta chains listed next were all sequenced from one sample in a study of Tregs in tolerant kidney transplant recipients. Related graft donors supplied nonmyeloablative bone marrow transplants, and mixed chimerism was transient. Assay: immunoSEQ multiplex PCR; the TCRdb copy retains only in-frame clones and omits some. The table has approximately 60,000 clones, 70% to 90% seen once. The sample consisted of CD4+ T cells from blood (PBMCs), taken 6 months after the transplant. The receptors derive from a human patient who received a combined kidney and bone marrow transplant. Some T cells may be transferred from the graft donor.

The genes are TRBV5-6 and TRBJ1-2, with TRBD1 as a possible D gene (5 bases). CDR1 is SGHDT, CDR2 YYEEEE, per germline. V gave up 4 bases and J gave up 2 bases, with 24 bases separating them. The CDR3 has 18 residues. Here the CDR3 DNA reads TGTGCCAGCAGCCCTTATGGAGGGACGGGGCCTCGGAACTATGGCTACACCTTC. Its translation is CASSPYGGTGPRNYGYTF.

This chain links TRBV19 with TRBJ2-5; D possibly corresponds to TRBD2 (6 bases). There are 13 residues in the CDR3. Germline CDR1 LNHDA, CDR2 SQIVND (reference sequence). V was trimmed by 5 bases and J by 8 bases, leaving 15 bases between them. In DNA form, the CDR3 reads TGTGCCAGTAGTGGGGCGGGGACGGGCACCCAGTACTTC. It translates to CASSGAGTGTQYF.

The genes are TRBV5-6 and TRBJ2-7; TRBD2 agrees at 14 bases. V trimming: 3 bases; J trimming: 4 bases; junction bases outside the gene matches: 3. CDR3 length: 15 residues. Germline V lookup: CDR1 SGHDT, CDR2 YYEEEE. CDR3 in DNA: TGTGCCAGCAGCTCGGGACTAGCGGGGGCGTACGAGCAGTACTTC. It is translated as CASSSGLAGAYEQYF.

This rearrangement joins TRBV5-6 to TRBJ2-3; TRBD1 agrees at 10 bases. CDR3 size: 13 residues. Trimming cost V 10 bases and J 2 bases; bases outside gene matches: 4. The germline CDR1 and CDR2 sequences are SGHDT and YYEEEE. DNA of the CDR3: TGTGCCGGACAGGGGGTCGACACAGATACGCAGTATTTT. This sequence encodes CAGQGVDTDTQYF.

This clone was observed once. V is TRBV5-1 and J is TRBJ2-1, with D maybe TRBD1 (6 bases). The CDR3 runs 15 residues. The V gene lost 3 bases and the J gene lost 0 bases, with 10 bases spanning the gap. In germline, CDR1 is SGHRS, CDR2 YFSETQ. CDR3 coding DNA: TGCGCCAGCAGCTCACAGGGCAGCTCCTACAATGAGCAGTTCTTC. This gives the protein CASSSQGSSYNEQFF.

The chain employs TRBV7-2 and TRBJ2-1, with D possibly TRBD1 on 5 matching bases. Trimming took 1 base from V and 9 from J, leaving 13 bases between them. CDR1 is SGHTA, CDR2 FQGNSA, per germline. The CDR3 runs 14 residues. As DNA, the CDR3 is TGTGCCAGCAGCTTAGGAGGACAAGGCACTGAGCAGTTCTTC. Its translation: CASSLGGQGTEQFF.

The V gene is TRBV14, the J gene TRBJ2-5; a possible D gene is TRBD1 (5 bases). Germline V lookup: CDR1 SGHDN, CDR2 FVKESK. V was cut by 4 bases and J by 0 bases, with 6 bases left in between. CDR3 length equals 13 residues. The DNA for the CDR3 is TGTGCCAGCAGCCCGACAGACCAAGAGACCCAGTACTTC. Its protein is CASSPTDQETQYF.

V and J are TRBV28 and TRBJ1-5; D is ambiguous. Trimming removed 2 bases from V and 7 bases from J, with 6 bases in between. In germline, CDR1 is MDHEN, CDR2 SYDVKM. The CDR3 spans 12 residues. CDR3 residues: CASSLKQQPQHF. In DNA form, the CDR3 reads TGTGCCAGCAGTTTAAAACAGCAGCCCCAGCATTTT.

The rearrangement uses TRBV10-3 and TRBJ2-3; TRBD2 agrees at 10 bases. V was pared by 0 bases and J by 4 bases, with 7 bases of the junction left unmatched. The CDR3 is 17 residues long. Looked up from germline, CDR1 is ENHRY and CDR2 is SYGVKD. This CDR3 is CAISESLAGGGPDTQYF. The CDR3 region has the DNA TGTGCCATCAGTGAGTCTTTAGCGGGGGGCGGACCAGATACGCAGTATTTT.

In this sample, this clone turned up a few times. V and J are TRBV9 and TRBJ2-2; 9 bases are a match to TRBD2. The CDR3 consists of 17 residues. In germline, CDR1 is SGDLS, CDR2 YYNGEE. With V trimmed by 0 bases and J by 4 bases, 7 bases remained unmatched. The CDR3 loop is CASSVAGAGGGTGELFF. The CDR3 coding sequence is TGTGCCAGCAGCGTAGCGGGGGCGGGAGGGGGCACCGGGGAGCTGTTTTTT.

V is TRBV5-8 and J is TRBJ2-3, with 9 positions matching TRBD1. Germline assignment: CDR1 SGHTS and CDR2 YDEGEE. The CDR3 totals 18 residues. V lost 1 base to trimming and J lost 4 bases; unmatched junction nucleotides: 13. CDR3 nucleotide sequence: TGTGCCAGCAGCTTGACCGGGACAGGGAATTACCCGGCAGATACGCAGTATTTT. Its protein product is CASSLTGTGNYPADTQYF.

The rearrangement joins TRBV11-2 to TRBJ2-7; 7 nucleotides agree with TRBD2. The CDR3 length is 15 residues. The ends lost 1 base at V and 0 bases at J; junction bases unmatched: 3. Germline V CDR1 and CDR2: SGHAT, FQNNGV. The DNA for the CDR3 is TGTGCCAGCAGCTTAGGGCTAGCGGACTCCTACGAGCAGTACTTC. Translated: CASSLGLADSYEQYF.

The chain recombines TRBV29-1 with TRBJ2-1; tentatively, D is TRBD1 (7 bases). V lost 6 bases and J 7 bases, leaving 25 bases between the germline ends. The CDR3 spans 16 residues. CDR1 and CDR2 from the germline V gene are SQVTM and ANQGSEA. For the CDR3, the DNA is TGCAGCGTGGTCCGCAGGGGCAGGGGGGCTTTGAATGAGCAGTTCTTC. Its translation: CSVVRRGRGALNEQFF.

The chain uses TRBV15 and TRBJ2-7; D is possibly TRBD2 (6 bases). The ends were cut back, 0 bases at V and 7 bases at J, with 16 bases in the middle. Germline loops: CDR1 LNHNV, CDR2 YYDKDF (reference sequence). The length of the CDR3 is 15 residues. The CDR3 bases are TGTGCCACCAGCAGAGATCGCGGGACCTCGTCGGAGCAGTACTTC. Its protein product is CATSRDRGTSSEQYF.

This chain links TRBV4-2 with TRBJ2-7, with D tentatively TRBD2 (5 bases). V lost 2 bases and J 2 bases, leaving 7 bases between the germline ends. CDR3 length: 13 amino acids. Germline CDR1 and CDR2: LGHNA and YNFKEQ. The CDR3 bases are TGTGCCAGCAGCCAATGGACTGCCTACGAGCAGTACTTC. Protein: CASSQWTAYEQYF.

The sample holds a few counts of this clone. The chain combines TRBV6-1 with TRBJ1-5; no clear D. The ends were cut back, 4 bases at V and 5 bases at J, with 6 bases in the middle. CDR1 MNHNS and CDR2 SASEGT come from the germline V gene. This CDR3 region has 12 residues. The CDR3 protein is CASSGSYQPQHF. For the CDR3, the DNA is TGTGCCAGCAGTGGGAGTTATCAGCCCCAGCATTTT.

The V gene is TRBV11-1, the J gene TRBJ1-1; D remains ambiguous. The CDR3 totals 14 residues. Per germline, CDR1 SGHAT and CDR2 FQDESV (reference sequence). Trimming left V 2 bases short and J 3 bases short, with 10 bases between. CDR3 bases: TGTGCCAGCAGCTTAAGAAGCGGGTACACTGAAGCTTTCTTT. Amino acid sequence: CASSLRSGYTEAFF.

The CDR3 spells CASSSGQGENTEAFF. The CDR3, as DNA: TGTGCCAGCAGCTCAGGACAGGGGGAGAACACTGAAGCTTTCTTT. The V and J genes are TRBV11-3 and TRBJ1-1; TRBD1 agrees at 10 bases. Germline loops: CDR1 SGHNT, CDR2 YENEEA. This CDR3 has 15 residues. V shed 4 bases, J shed 1 base, and the junction held 3 bases outside the gene matches.

The J gene is TRBJ2-1, the V gene TRBV7-9, with a tentative D call TRBD1 (5 bases). Germline V lookup: CDR1 SEHNR, CDR2 FQNEAQ (reference sequence). The CDR3 loop spans 15 amino acids. V gave up 5 bases and J gave up 0 bases, with 11 bases separating them. The CDR3 region is CASSRGQTSYNEQFF. CDR3 nucleotide sequence: TGTGCCAGCAGCCGCGGACAAACCTCCTACAATGAGCAGTTCTTC. Looking up the rest from reference TRBV7-9 and TRBJ2-1 gives the full variable domain: DTGVSQNPRHKITKRGQNVTFRCDPISEHNRLYWYRQTLGQGPEFLTYFQNEAQLEKSRLLSDRFSAERPKGSFSTLEIQRTEQGDSAMYLCASSRGQTSYNEQFFGPGTRLTVL.

This clone is a singleton in its sample. This chain joins TRBV19 and TRBJ1-5, with D tentatively TRBD1 (6 bases). Trimming removed 3 bases at V and 0 bases at J, with 18 bases between. The CDR3 covers 18 residues. Germline CDR1 reads LNHDA; CDR2 reads SQIVND (reference sequence). CDR3 in DNA: TGTGCCAGTAGTATTCCGGGACAAATTACAGATAGCAATCAGCCCCAGCATTTT. Protein: CASSIPGQITDSNQPQHF.

V and J are TRBV6-5 and TRBJ1-1; 9 bases fit TRBD1. V lost 5 bases and J lost 5; bases outside the gene matches: 9. Germline-derived CDR1 and CDR2 are MNHEY and SVGAGI. The CDR3 totals 15 residues. Here the CDR3 DNA reads TGTGCCAGCAGTCCAAAACAGGGGGCGCGTACTGAAGCTTTCTTT. This sequence encodes CASSPKQGARTEAFF.

The chain links TRBV11-2 to TRBJ2-5, with 8 bases matching TRBD2. Germline V CDR1 and CDR2: SGHAT, FQNNGV. The CDR3 has 15 amino acids. The V gene end was trimmed by 1 base and the J gene end by 5 bases; junction bases not matched to a gene: 6. The CDR3 reads CASSLGGGRDETQYF. DNA of the CDR3: TGTGCCAGCAGCTTAGGCGGGGGGAGGGATGAGACCCAGTACTTC.

The chain joins TRBV7-2 to TRBJ1-2, with TRBD1 matching over 9 bases. CDR1 and CDR2 from the germline V gene are SGHTA and FQGNSA. This CDR3 region has 16 residues. V shed 0 bases, J shed 6 bases, and the junction held 8 bases outside the gene matches. In nucleotides, the CDR3 is TGTGCCAGCAGCTTAGCTGGACCGGGACAGGGTAATGGCTACACCTTC. Translating it yields CASSLAGPGQGNGYTF.

This clone was seen only a few times. The genes are TRBV7-9 and TRBJ1-3, with 7 bases fitting TRBD1. Trimming removed 2 bases from V and 2 bases from J; junction bases left unmatched: 0. The V gene's germline CDR1 is SEHNR and CDR2 FQNEAQ (reference sequence). This CDR3 has 14 residues. For the CDR3, the DNA is TGTGCCAGCAGCTTACAGGGGGCTGGAAACACCATATATTTT. This codes for CASSLQGAGNTIYF.

The rearrangement joins TRBV13 to TRBJ1-3; D is unclear. Trimming shortened V by 1 base and J by 0 bases, and 10 bases separated the two germline ends. The length of the CDR3 is 16 residues. In germline, CDR1 is PRHDT, CDR2 FYEKMQ (reference sequence). The CDR3 DNA is TGTGCCAGCAGCTTAGAGGGCGACTACTCTGGAAACACCATATATTTT. It translates to CASSLEGDYSGNTIYF. Together with reference TRBV13 and TRBJ1-3, the CDR3 gives the full variable domain: AAGVIQSPRHLIKEKRETATLKCYPIPRHDTVYWYQQGPGQDPQFLISFYEKMQSDKGSIPDRFSAQQFSDYHSELNMSSLELGDSALYFCASSLEGDYSGNTIYFGEGSWLTVV.

The gene calls are TRBV2 and TRBJ2-3; possibly TRBD2 for D (6 bases). This CDR3 is built from 17 residues. CDR1 is SNHLY, CDR2 FYNNEI, per germline. Trimming cost V 6 bases and J 2 bases, with 21 bases left between them. The CDR3 DNA follows: TGTGCCAGCAGCAAACCCCCAACCGGAGGGCCCACAGATACGCAGTATTTT. Its translation: CASSKPPTGGPTDTQYF.

In DNA form, the CDR3 reads TGTGCCAGTAGTTTACAGGGGCAGTGGAACACTGAAGCTTTCTTT. It yields the protein CASSLQGQWNTEAFF. V is TRBV19 and J is TRBJ1-1; 7 nucleotides line up with TRBD1. Germline V gene data show CDR1 as LNHDA and CDR2 as SQIVND (reference sequence). CDR3 size: 15 residues. J lost 1 base, V lost 5 bases, and 7 bases had no gene match.

This chain links TRBV19 with TRBJ1-5, with 8 positions matching TRBD1. Losses at the gene ends were 6 bases for V and 4 bases for J; bases not matched to a gene: 8. CDR1 is LNHDA, CDR2 SQIVND, per germline (reference sequence). The CDR3 has 15 residues. DNA of the CDR3: TGTGCCAGTAGGGCAGGGACAGGAGGAAATCAGCCCCAGCATTTT. Protein: CASRAGTGGNQPQHF.

The table lists this clone with a count of one. The V gene is TRBV18, the J gene TRBJ2-6; tentative D call: TRBD2 (5 bases). This CDR3 has 17 residues. Germline lookup yields CDR1 KGHSH and CDR2 LQKENI. Trimming took 3 bases from V and 0 from J, leaving 12 bases between them. The CDR3 coding sequence is TGTGCCAGCTCACCCATTGCGGGTGACTCTGGGGCCAACGTCCTGACTTTC. This gives the protein CASSPIAGDSGANVLTF.

This clone is categorized as medium-sized. The chain joins TRBV19 to TRBJ2-2; TRBD2 might be the D (6 bases). The CDR3 totals 14 residues. In germline, CDR1 is LNHDA, CDR2 SQIVND (reference sequence). V lost 3 bases to trimming and J lost 1 base, with 6 bases between them. The CDR3 is CASSIGRNTGELFF. The CDR3 nucleotides are TGTGCCAGTAGTATCGGGAGGAACACCGGGGAGCTGTTTTTT.